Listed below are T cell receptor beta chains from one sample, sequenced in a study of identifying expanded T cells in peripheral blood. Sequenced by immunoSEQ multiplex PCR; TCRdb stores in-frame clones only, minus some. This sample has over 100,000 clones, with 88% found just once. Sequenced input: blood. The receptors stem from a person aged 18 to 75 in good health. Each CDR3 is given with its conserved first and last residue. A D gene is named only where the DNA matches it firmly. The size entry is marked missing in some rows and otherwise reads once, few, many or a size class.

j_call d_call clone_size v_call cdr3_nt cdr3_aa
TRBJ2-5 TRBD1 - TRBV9 TGTGCCAGCAGCGCGACAGGGGGGAGGGAGACCCAGTACTTC CASSATGGRETQYF
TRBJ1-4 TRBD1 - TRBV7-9 TGTGCCAGCAGCGAACCGGGACAGCCTAATGAAAAACTGTTTTTT CASSEPGQPNEKLFF
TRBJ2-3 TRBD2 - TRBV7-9 TGTGCCAGCAGCAAGCCGGGACTAGTGGCAGATACGCAGTATTTT CASSKPGLVADTQYF
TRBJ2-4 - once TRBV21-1 TGTGCCAGCAGCAAAGGTCAGGGGGCAGCCTCCAAAAACATTCAGTACTTC CASSKGQGAASKNIQYF
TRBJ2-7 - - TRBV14 TGTGCCAGCAGCCAAAATCGCCGGGAATTCGGCGAGCAGTACTTC CASSQNRREFGEQYF
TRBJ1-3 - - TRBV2 TGTGCCAGCAGGCGGGGTTCTGGAAACACCATATATTTT CASRRGSGNTIYF
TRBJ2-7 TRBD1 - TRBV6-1 TGTGCCAGCAGTGAGGGGCAGGGGGCGATCTACGAGCAGTACTTC CASSEGQGAIYEQYF
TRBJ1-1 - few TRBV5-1 TGCGCCAGCAGCTTGGGGGAAAGGGCTGAAGCTTTCTTT CASSLGERAEAFF
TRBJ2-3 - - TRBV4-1 TGCGCCAGCAGCCAAGCGGCTATCGCAGATACGCAGTATTTT CASSQAAIADTQYF
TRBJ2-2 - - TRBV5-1 TGCGCCAGCAGCTTGGCAGCAGGGCACGGGGAGCTGTTTTTT CASSLAAGHGELFF
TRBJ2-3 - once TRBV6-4 TGTGCCAGCAGCCCTGGACATTCCACAGATACGCAGTATTTT CASSPGHSTDTQYF
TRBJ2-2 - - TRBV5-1 TGCGCCAGCAGCTTGGGACGGGGCCTCGGGGAGCTGTTTTTT CASSLGRGLGELFF
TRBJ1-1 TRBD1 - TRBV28 TGTGCCAGCAGACCCGGGACAGGGTATGGCACTGAAGCTTTCTTT CASRPGTGYGTEAFF
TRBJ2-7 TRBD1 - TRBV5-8 TGTGCCAGCACCAGGGGGGGACAGGGCTCCTACGAGCAGTACTTC CASTRGGQGSYEQYF
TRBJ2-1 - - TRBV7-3 TGTGCCAGCAGCCTGAGACCGGGGATCTCCTACAATGAGCAGTTCTTC CASSLRPGISYNEQFF
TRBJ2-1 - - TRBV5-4 TGTGCCAGCAGCTTGGGCGGAATGAACAATGAGCAGTTCTTC CASSLGGMNNEQFF
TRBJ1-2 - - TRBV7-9 TGTGCCAGCAGCCCAGGTGGGACGGCGGACTATGGCTACACCTTC CASSPGGTADYGYTF
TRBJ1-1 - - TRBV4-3 TGCGCCAGCAGCCATGCGGCAGGCCTGAACACTGAAGCTTTCTTT CASSHAAGLNTEAFF
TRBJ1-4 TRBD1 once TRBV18 TGTGCCAGCTCTACTGGGACAGATGAAAAACTGTTTTTT CASSTGTDEKLFF
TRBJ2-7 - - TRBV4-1 TGCGCCAGCAGCCAAGTTCCGGAATCCTACGTCGCCGAGCAGTACTTC CASSQVPESYVAEQYF
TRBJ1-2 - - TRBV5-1 TGCGCCAGCAGACAACAGGGACCGGGTGGCTACACCTTC CASRQQGPGGYTF
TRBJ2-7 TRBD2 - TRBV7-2 TGTGCCAGCAGCTACCGGACTAGCGGGGGGGGAAACTACGAGCAGTACTTC CASSYRTSGGGNYEQYF
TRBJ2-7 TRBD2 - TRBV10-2 TGCGCCAGCAGCCGGGAGGGCCAATACGAGCAGTACTTC CASSREGQYEQYF